This note documents a single T cell receptor (beta chain) sequence. This clone has just a few counts. Its antigen is not yet known. Base qualities are not recorded, but no much larger clone differs from it by a single base. Preparation of the library involved the immunoSEQ multiplex PCR assay. TCRdb took over this immuneACCESS table, retaining in-frame rearrangements with V and J assigned. Such tables are incomplete; in checked studies, under half of the missing clones stem from an unresolved V gene, and the remainder is unexplained. A total of about 24,000 clones appear in this sample, more than 75% of them only once. The ten most abundant clones make up around 0.97% of the sample. The CDR3 measures 15 amino acids from cysteine to phenylalanine. Just the 45-base CDR3 DNA is kept, in frame starting at base 1. The germline V and J ends show losses of 7 bases and 3 bases respectively, and no gene match explains 4 bases of the junction. CDR1 and CDR2, per the germline V gene, are MRHNA and SNTAGT.

This specimen comes from a study of T cell changes during pregnancy in multiple sclerosis (dated by TCRdb to about 2019). A note on the overall study: In women with multiple sclerosis, the researchers looked at how the T cell repertoire shifted as pregnancy progressed.

The sequence joins TRBV6-4 to TRBJ2-1, with 12 central nucleotides matching TRBD2. This receptor was taken from a female donor in good health, enrolled as a control in a pregnancy study. The sequenced sample was CD4+ T cells from peripheral blood mononuclear cells, obtained in the second trimester of pregnancy. Here the CDR3 is given as CASTASGGDYNEQFF. The DNA sequence is as follows: TGTGCCAGCACCGCTAGCGGGGGGGACTACAATGAGCAGTTCTTC.